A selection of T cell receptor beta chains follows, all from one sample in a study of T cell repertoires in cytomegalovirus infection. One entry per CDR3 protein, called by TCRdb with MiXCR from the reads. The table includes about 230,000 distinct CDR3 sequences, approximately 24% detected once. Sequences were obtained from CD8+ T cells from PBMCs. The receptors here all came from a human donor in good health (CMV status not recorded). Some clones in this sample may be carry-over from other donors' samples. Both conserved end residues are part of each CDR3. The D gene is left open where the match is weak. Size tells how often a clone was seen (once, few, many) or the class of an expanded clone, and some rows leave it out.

cdr3_aa: CASSLGGTGNYNEQFF; cdr3_nt: TGTGCCAGCAGCTTAGGGGGGACAGGGAACTACAATGAGCAGTTCTTC; v_call: TRBV11-3; d_call: TRBD1; j_call: TRBJ2-1; clone_size: few
cdr3_aa: CATSRDRLVNFFETQYF; cdr3_nt: TGTGCCACCAGCAGAGATCGGCTAGTCAATTTTTTTGAGACCCAGTACTTC; v_call: TRBV15; d_call: NA; j_call: TRBJ2-5; clone_size: once
cdr3_aa: CASSSQGRVGDMQYF; cdr3_nt: TGTGCCAGCAGTTCTCAGGGGAGGGTTGGAGATATGCAGTATTTT; v_call: TRBV25-1; d_call: NA; j_call: TRBJ2-3; clone_size: NA
cdr3_aa: CASSVGGTGTYNEQFF; cdr3_nt: TGTGCCAGCAGCGTAGGTGGGACAGGAACCTACAATGAGCAGTTCTTC; v_call: TRBV9; d_call: TRBD1; j_call: TRBJ2-1; clone_size: few
cdr3_aa: CASSLGLEGTEAFF; cdr3_nt: TGTGCCAGCAGCTTAGGACTGGAGGGCACTGAAGCTTTCTTT; v_call: TRBV11-1; d_call: NA; j_call: TRBJ1-1; clone_size: NA
cdr3_aa: CASREQETQYF; cdr3_nt: TGTGCCAGCAGGGAACAAGAGACCCAGTACTTC; v_call: TRBV6-2/TRBV6-3; d_call: NA; j_call: TRBJ2-5; clone_size: few
cdr3_aa: CSARDLRGAPDTQYF; cdr3_nt: TGCAGTGCTAGAGACTTAAGAGGGGCCCCAGATACGCAGTATTTT; v_call: TRBV20-1; d_call: NA; j_call: TRBJ2-3; clone_size: NA
cdr3_aa: CSVETPSGYTF; cdr3_nt: TGCAGCGTTGAAACCCCGTCTGGCTACACCTTC; v_call: TRBV29-1; d_call: NA; j_call: TRBJ1-2; clone_size: few
cdr3_aa: CASSFPIVSGANVLTF; cdr3_nt: TGTGCCAGCAGCTTCCCCATCGTATCTGGGGCCAACGTCCTGACTTTC; v_call: TRBV7-6; d_call: NA; j_call: TRBJ2-6; clone_size: few
cdr3_aa: CASRTLFALPDTQYF; cdr3_nt: TGTGCCAGCAGGACCCTGTTTGCGTTGCCAGATACGCAGTATTTT; v_call: TRBV6-5; d_call: NA; j_call: TRBJ2-3; clone_size: NA
cdr3_aa: CASSNPPGKETQYF; cdr3_nt: TGTGCCAGCAGTAACCCCCCGGGGAAAGAGACCCAGTACTTC; v_call: TRBV28; d_call: NA; j_call: TRBJ2-5; clone_size: NA
cdr3_aa: CASSLLAGGYYNEQFF; cdr3_nt: TGTGCCAGCAGCCTACTAGCGGGGGGCTACTACAATGAGCAGTTCTTC; v_call: TRBV7-8; d_call: TRBD2; j_call: TRBJ2-1; clone_size: NA
cdr3_aa: CASSLKGGDEAFF; cdr3_nt: TGTGCCAGCAGCTTAAAGGGAGGGGATGAAGCTTTCTTT; v_call: TRBV7-4; d_call: NA; j_call: TRBJ1-1; clone_size: few
cdr3_aa: CASIIAGGITEAFF; cdr3_nt: TGTGCCAGCATCATAGCCGGGGGGATCACTGAAGCTTTCTTT; v_call: TRBV7-6; d_call: NA; j_call: TRBJ1-1; clone_size: many
cdr3_aa: CASSDPRTGTDTQYF; cdr3_nt: TGTGCCAGCAGTGACCCCCGGACGGGCACAGATACGCAGTATTTT; v_call: TRBV2; d_call: NA; j_call: TRBJ2-3; clone_size: NA
cdr3_aa: CAWRANGGVNEQFF; cdr3_nt: TGTGCCTGGAGGGCAAATGGGGGGGTCAATGAGCAGTTCTTC; v_call: TRBV30; d_call: TRBD2; j_call: TRBJ2-1; clone_size: few
cdr3_aa: CASSASEGGTRNEQFF; cdr3_nt: TGTGCCAGCAGCGCCAGCGAGGGGGGAACTAGGAATGAGCAGTTCTTC; v_call: TRBV7-9; d_call: NA; j_call: TRBJ2-1; clone_size: few
cdr3_aa: CASSLDAAGNSEQFF; cdr3_nt: TGTGCCAGCAGTTTAGATGCGGCGGGCAACTCTGAGCAGTTCTTC; v_call: TRBV28; d_call: NA; j_call: TRBJ2-1; clone_size: many
cdr3_aa: CASSLAPGGGGYYTDTQYF; cdr3_nt: TGTGCCAGCAGCTTAGCTCCTGGCGGGGGGGGATACTACACAGATACGCAGTATTTT; v_call: TRBV7-2; d_call: TRBD2; j_call: TRBJ2-3; clone_size: many
cdr3_aa: CASSWGQGGYEQYF; cdr3_nt: TGTGCCAGCAGTTGGGGACAGGGAGGCTACGAGCAGTACTTC; v_call: TRBV12-3/TRBV12-4; d_call: TRBD1; j_call: TRBJ2-7; clone_size: few
cdr3_aa: CASSGDGARVGYTF; cdr3_nt: TGTGCCAGCAGCGGGGACGGGGCTAGGGTCGGCTACACCTTC; v_call: TRBV7-2; d_call: NA; j_call: TRBJ1-2; clone_size: many
cdr3_aa: CATSTTDREWGQPQHF; cdr3_nt: TGTGCCACCAGTACGACGGACAGGGAGTGGGGTCAGCCCCAGCATTTT; v_call: TRBV24-1; d_call: TRBD1; j_call: TRBJ1-5; clone_size: NA
cdr3_aa: CSAMGGRDSFNEKLFF; cdr3_nt: TGCAGTGCTATGGGTGGGCGGGACAGCTTTAATGAAAAACTGTTTTTT; v_call: TRBV20-1; d_call: TRBD1; j_call: TRBJ1-4; clone_size: NA
cdr3_aa: CSAASGGPRPYEQYF; cdr3_nt: TGCAGTGCTGCTAGCGGGGGGCCGAGACCCTACGAGCAGTACTTC; v_call: TRBV20-1; d_call: TRBD2; j_call: TRBJ2-7; clone_size: NA
cdr3_aa: CASSYTETNQPQHF; cdr3_nt: TGTGCCAGCAGCTATACAGAAACCAATCAGCCCCAGCATTTT; v_call: TRBV28; d_call: NA; j_call: TRBJ1-5; clone_size: NA
cdr3_aa: CASSQRQALGGEQFF; cdr3_nt: TGTGCCAGCAGTCAGAGGCAGGCCCTCGGCGGTGAGCAGTTCTTC; v_call: TRBV12-3/TRBV12-4; d_call: NA; j_call: TRBJ2-1; clone_size: NA
cdr3_aa: CSARDQGNSPLHF; cdr3_nt: TGCAGTGCTAGAGATCAGGGGAATTCACCCCTCCACTTT; v_call: TRBV20-1; d_call: NA; j_call: TRBJ1-6; clone_size: NA
cdr3_aa: CASSIGTGWEQYF; cdr3_nt: TGTGCCAGCAGTATTGGGACAGGTTGGGAGCAGTACTTC; v_call: TRBV27; d_call: TRBD1; j_call: TRBJ2-7; clone_size: NA
cdr3_aa: CASSYRRDEQFF; cdr3_nt: TGTGCCAGCAGTTACAGGCGCGATGAGCAGTTCTTC; v_call: TRBV6-2/TRBV6-3; d_call: NA; j_call: TRBJ2-1; clone_size: many
cdr3_aa: CASTAGVQGNSPLHF; cdr3_nt: TGTGCCAGCACCGCGGGGGTCCAGGGTAATTCACCCCTCCACTTT; v_call: TRBV27; d_call: NA; j_call: TRBJ1-6; clone_size: NA
cdr3_aa: CASSLPASGGANQETQYF; cdr3_nt: TGCGCCAGCAGCTTGCCGGCTAGCGGGGGCGCGAACCAAGAGACCCAGTACTTC; v_call: TRBV5-1; d_call: TRBD2; j_call: TRBJ2-5; clone_size: NA
cdr3_aa: CASSSQEVGNTIYF; cdr3_nt: TGTGCCAGCAGTTCTCAAGAAGTTGGAAACACCATATATTTT; v_call: TRBV28; d_call: NA; j_call: TRBJ1-3; clone_size: many